The clone carrying this TCR beta chain was seen only a few times. The cohort's ophthalmopathy patients, a group with duration under 3 months, had a Clinical Activity Score of at least 3 and a NOSPECS grade of at least 4. Pregnant or lactating patients were excluded, as were those with uncontrolled infection or other autoimmune disease. Out of over 7.5 ml of fresh peripheral blood came the PBMCs. After removal of 6 bases from V and 2 bases from J, the junction contained 4 bases not matched to a gene. The CDR3 consists of 15 residues. Germline lookup yields CDR1 MNHNS and CDR2 SASEGT. The sample belongs to a study of T cells in Graves' hyperthyroidism and ophthalmopathy. Whole-study context: Peripheral blood samples were taken at initial diagnosis, prior to any treatment.

Using RNA transcripts as the source, TCR beta CDR3 regions were amplified. The HTBI set primed first-round TCR CDR3 RT-PCR. TCRdb used MiXCR to reprocess the multiplex PCR reads, holding one entry per CDR3 protein. The sample holds 530,000 or so distinct CDR3 sequences, about 15% seen once. The V gene is TRBV6-1, the J gene TRBJ1-5, with TRBD1 identical over 10 bases. Sequencing was carried out using blood. The TCR originated in a woman between 18 and 30 years old with Graves' ophthalmopathy. CDR3 coding DNA: TGTGCCAGCAGACTGACAGGGGGCGGCAATCAGCCCCAGCATTTT. Its protein is CASRLTGGGNQPQHF.